The 16 T cell receptor beta chains below were found in one sample sequenced in a study of T and B cells in COVID-19 patients. Multiplex PCR with BIOMED2 TRB-A/B primer pools amplified TRB rearrangements. TCRdb reprocessed the multiplex PCR reads via MiXCR and lists one record per CDR3 protein. The table lists roughly 5,400 distinct CDR3 sequences, about 26% of them singletons. TRB was amplified from around 250-460 ng of blood genomic DNA. Material for sequencing was blood. These receptor sequences come from a human donor with active COVID-19.

This clonotype appeared a few times. The rearrangement joins TRBV5-1 to TRBJ2-7, with TRBD2 as a possible D gene (6 bases). The CDR3 is 14 residues long. Trimming pared 4 bases from V and 0 bases from J, leaving 11 bases between. Germline CDR1 and CDR2: SGHRS and YFSETQ. DNA for the CDR3: TGCGCCAGCAGCCTCATCGGGGGCTCCTACGAGCAGTACTTC. It encodes CASSLIGGSYEQYF.

This clonotype is classed as medium-sized. One junction end disagrees with the germline gene, perhaps due to a read error. The rearrangement links TRBV30 to TRBJ2-1, with 7 bases fitting TRBD2. Germline V gives CDR1 GTSNPN, CDR2 SVGIG (reference sequence). The CDR3 loop spans 11 amino acids. This CDR3 is CAGRAYNEQFF. The CDR3 DNA is TGTGCCGGGAGGGCCTACAATGAGCAGTTCTTC.

The V gene is TRBV28, the J gene TRBJ1-2; a possible D gene is TRBD1 (5 bases). Germline values: CDR1 MDHEN, CDR2 SYDVKM. This CDR3 is built from 14 residues. The V end lost 2 bases, the J end lost 7 bases, and 14 bases lay between the germline ends. CDR3 protein: CASSLRGPGGGYTF. The CDR3, as DNA: TGTGCCAGCAGTTTAAGAGGGCCGGGGGGTGGCTACACCTTC.

In its sample, this clonotype is large. The genes are TRBV11-3 and TRBJ2-7; D ambiguous. V was trimmed by 4 bases and J by 3 bases, leaving 7 bases between them. The germline gives CDR1 SGHNT, CDR2 YENEEA. The length of the CDR3 is 12 residues. In DNA form, the CDR3 reads TGTGCCAGCAGCTATGCAGACTACGAGCAGTACTTC. It is translated as CASSYADYEQYF.

The chain combines TRBV7-9 with TRBJ1-6; D is ambiguous. This CDR3 spans 14 amino acids. Germline loops: CDR1 SEHNR, CDR2 FQNEAQ (reference sequence). V was cut by 2 bases and J by 8 bases, with 10 bases left in between. As DNA, the CDR3 is TGTGCCAGCAGCTTATCGGGGTTTGATTCACCCCTCCACTTT. Encoded protein: CASSLSGFDSPLHF.

The V and J genes are TRBV27 and TRBJ2-2; 14 nucleotides agree with TRBD2. Germline assignment: CDR1 MNHEY and CDR2 SMNVEV (reference sequence). The CDR3 length is 15 residues. V shed 8 bases, J shed 5 bases, and the junction held 4 bases outside the gene matches. CDR3 in DNA: TGTGCCAGCGGGACTAGCGGGGGCGGTACCGGGGAGCTGTTTTTT. The encoded protein is CASGTSGGGTGELFF.

V is TRBV6-6 and J is TRBJ2-4, with a tentative D call TRBD2 (6 bases). CDR3 length equals 16 residues. From germline, CDR1 is MNHNY and CDR2 SVGAGI (reference sequence). V lost 0 bases, J lost 0 bases, and 9 bases lay in between. The CDR3 spells CASSYSEGLAKNIQYF. The DNA for the CDR3 is TGTGCCAGCAGTTACTCGGAGGGATTAGCCAAAAACATTCAGTACTTC.

By share of the sample, this clonotype is medium-sized. The CDR3 spells CASSRDRVSEAFF. As DNA, the CDR3 is TGTGCCAGCTCACGGGACAGGGTATCTGAAGCTTTCTTT. This chain joins TRBV18 and TRBJ1-1, with 9 nucleotides matching TRBD1. Germline loops: CDR1 KGHSH, CDR2 LQKENI. The J segment lost 6 bases and the V segment lost 4 bases, leaving 3 bases of the junction unmatched. The CDR3 sequence is 13 residues long. Complete variable domain (other parts from reference TRBV18 and TRBJ1-1): NAGVMQNPRHLVRRRGQEARLRCSPMKGHSHVYWYRQLPEEGLKFMVYLQKENIIDESGMPKERFSAEFPKEGPSILRIQQVVRGDSAAYFCASSRDRVSEAFFGQGTRLTVV.

This clonotype was observed once. No DNA is shown, since the ends of the CDR3 on it are uncertain; the CDR3 is the one TCRdb lists. This chain joins TRBV28 and TRBJ2-3; TRBD2 is the table's D call, not checked against the DNA. Germline CDR1 and CDR2: MDHEN and SYDVKM. The CDR3 numbers 16 amino acids, ends counted. The CDR3 loop reads CASSSSTSGNTDTQYF.

This clonotype turned up a few times. This chain uses TRBV7-2 with TRBJ2-3, with D perhaps TRBD2 (6 bases). CDR3 length: 15 residues. Germline V gives CDR1 SGHTA, CDR2 FQGNSA. With 4 bases removed from V and 4 bases from J, the gap between germline ends came to 15 bases. CDR3 bases: TGTGCCAGCAGCTGGAGCGGAGGGCCCGCAGATACGCAGTATTTT. This gives the protein CASSWSGGPADTQYF.

There are a few counts of this clonotype. This CDR3 reads CASSLLGRGNTGELFF. DNA for the CDR3: TGCGCCAGCAGCTTGCTTGGCCGGGGTAACACCGGGGAGCTGTTTTTT. The V gene is TRBV5-1, the J gene TRBJ2-2; perhaps TRBD2 as D (5 bases). This CDR3 contains 16 residues. Germline V gives CDR1 SGHRS, CDR2 YFSETQ. V was trimmed by 1 base and J by 2 bases, leaving 12 bases between them. Full variable domain (remainder filled in from reference TRBV5-1 and TRBJ2-2): KAGVTQTPRYLIKTRGQQVTLSCSPISGHRSVSWYQQTPGQGLQFLFEYFSETQRNKGNFPGRFSGRQFSNSRSEMNVSTLELGDSALYLCASSLLGRGNTGELFFGEGSRLTVL.

The V call is TRBV4-3, the J call TRBJ2-6; perhaps TRBD1 as D (6 bases). Germline-derived CDR1 and CDR2 are LGHNA and YSLEER. The CDR3 contains 20 residues. Trimming stripped 0 bases from V and 0 bases from J, with 18 bases between. The CDR3 nucleotides read TGCGCCAGCAGCCAAGAATGGTCCGTCAGGGGAGTCTCTGGGGCCAACGTCCTGACTTTC. As protein: CASSQEWSVRGVSGANVLTF.

The chain carries TRBV30 and TRBJ1-2; 7 nucleotides align to TRBD1. There are 14 residues in the CDR3. V lost 0 bases and J lost 5; bases outside the gene matches: 6. Germline CDR1 GTSNPN, CDR2 SVGIG (reference sequence). Written as DNA, the CDR3 is TGTGCCTGGAGTGTGTCCCCACAGGGGTATGGCTACACCTTC. Amino acids: CAWSVSPQGYGYTF. Filled out from reference TRBV30 and TRBJ1-2, the complete variable domain reads SQTIHQWPATLVQPVGSPLSLECTVEGTSNPNLYWYRQAAGRGLQLLFYSVGIGQISSEVPQNLSASRPQDRQFILSSKKLLLSDSGFYLCAWSVSPQGYGYTFGSGTRLTVV.

On this clonotype: One base away lies a much larger clone, so this may be a sequencing read error. The V call is TRBV24-1, the J call TRBJ2-2; D is unresolved. There are 14 residues in the CDR3. The V gene's germline CDR1 is KGHDR and CDR2 SFDVKD. In DNA form, the CDR3 reads TGTACCACCAGCCCGAGGCATAACACCGGGGAGCTGTTTTTT. This translates into CTTSPRHNTGELFF.

This clonotype was recorded a few times. The chain couples TRBV10-3 to TRBJ1-1; D remains unclear. CDR3 length equals 14 residues. The germline CDR1 and CDR2 sequences are ENHRY and SYGVKD. The V end lost 2 bases, the J end lost 2 bases, and 9 bases lay between the germline ends. The CDR3 loop reads CAISEHGVNTEAFF. In DNA, the CDR3 is TGTGCCATCAGTGAGCACGGGGTCAACACTGAAGCTTTCTTT.

This clonotype is classed as medium-sized. The V gene is TRBV19, the J gene TRBJ1-1; TRBD1 aligns across 9 bases. Germline CDR1 is LNHDA and CDR2 is SQIVND (reference sequence). Trimming at V came to 7 bases and at J to 2 bases, leaving 8 bases not matched to a gene. The CDR3 loop spans 15 amino acids. The CDR3 coding sequence is TGTGCCAGTAAGAGGGGGGACAGGGCTAACACTGAAGCTTTCTTT. Protein product: CASKRGDRANTEAFF.